The next 5 T cell receptor beta chains were all read from a single sample in a study of response to subunit inactivated influenza vaccine. TCRdb re-called the RT-PCR reads through MiXCR, storing one row per CDR3 protein. The sample comprises 300,000 to 350,000 distinct CDR3 sequences, 21% of which are singletons, and 10% rests with the top ten. Sample: PBMCs from blood, taken around 22 months after vaccination. Receptors were obtained from a man in his fifties or sixties who received an inactivated influenza vaccine.

CDR3: CASSLLRGGSDTQYF. CDR3 in DNA: TGTGCCAGCAGTTTGTTGCGGGGGGGCTCAGATACGCAGTATTTT. The V and J genes are TRBV28 and TRBJ2-3, with TRBD2 matching over 9 bases. The CDR3 length is 15 residues. The germline gives CDR1 MDHEN, CDR2 SYDVKM. Germline trimming cut 3 bases from V and 4 bases from J; bases unmatched to any gene: 5.

The CDR3 loop reads CASSLPNPLSGNTIYF. DNA of the CDR3: TGTGCCAGCAGCTTACCGAACCCCCTCTCTGGAAACACCATATATTTT. The chain uses TRBV5-6 and TRBJ1-3; D call uncertain. Germline V gives CDR1 SGHDT, CDR2 YYEEEE. The CDR3 runs 16 residues. V dropped 2 bases and J dropped 0 bases, with 12 bases sitting between them.

The V call is TRBV19, the J call TRBJ2-3; D perhaps matches TRBD2 (7 bases). Germline values: CDR1 LNHDA, CDR2 SQIVND (reference sequence). The V end lost 7 bases, the J end lost 1 base, and 27 bases lay between the germline ends. The CDR3 has 19 amino acids. The CDR3 region is CASKKGVIGGGTRTDTQYF. The CDR3 DNA is TGTGCCAGTAAGAAAGGAGTGATTGGGGGGGGCACCCGCACAGATACGCAGTATTTT.

This clonotype was seen ten or more times. This chain links TRBV19 with TRBJ1-1; D is perhaps TRBD1 (5 bases). Deletions cut 1 base from V and 5 bases from J, with 8 bases between. The CDR3 is made up of 13 amino acids. Germline CDR1 and CDR2: LNHDA and SQIVND (reference sequence). The CDR3 region has the DNA TGTGCCAGTAGTATAGGACAGCGAACTGAAGCTTTCTTT. Translating gives CASSIGQRTEAFF.

The chain links TRBV12-3 or TRBV12-4 to TRBJ1-3; D uncertain. V was cut by 2 bases and J by 0 bases, with 20 bases left in between. This CDR3 is 19 amino acids long. The CDR3 DNA reads TGTGCCAGCAGTTTAAGTTCCACATTGCTTTTGCCCTCTGGAAACACCATATATTTT. As protein: CASSLSSTLLLPSGNTIYF.